This T cell receptor (beta chain) emerged from a study of T cell responses to AZD1222 COVID-19 vaccine. Across the whole study: Whether given at about 4 or about 12 weeks, second doses were pooled. Study outcomes and limitations: Donors were mostly white British, more females; clonal diversity possibly underestimated. As reported, nearly half of all spike-specific TCRs target variant regions that are unmutated.

The repertoire was sequenced with immunoSEQ multiplex PCR; TCRdb's copy has only in-frame clones and lacks some. The table has 120,000 or so clones, around 90% seen once; the top ten hold roughly 3%. The CDR3 is 14 residues long. V lost 5 bases and J 0 bases, leaving 11 bases between the germline ends. Germline V gene sequence: CDR1 SEHNR, CDR2 FQNEAQ (reference sequence). Comments on this clone: Antigen unknown.

Sequencing was performed on peripheral blood, taken on day 0 of AZD1222 vaccination. This TCR derives from an adult in good health. The V and J genes are TRBV7-9 and TRBJ2-7; possibly TRBD2 for D (6 bases). CDR3 nucleotides: TGTGCCAGCAGCCGATCTAGCGACTCCTACGAGCAGTACTTC. Translating gives CASSRSSDSYEQYF.